These 11 T cell receptor beta chains were all obtained from the same sample, sequenced in a study of T cell responses to AZD1222 COVID-19 vaccine. Profiling relied on immunoSEQ multiplex PCR, and the TCRdb table lists in-frame clones only, not all of them. The sample has tens of thousands of clones, roughly 88% seen once. Sequences were derived from peripheral blood, sampled 28 days after the second AZD1222 dose. All receptors come from an adult who received the AZD1222 COVID-19 vaccine.

V and J are TRBV28 and TRBJ2-7; tentatively, D is TRBD2 (6 bases). The germline CDR1 and CDR2 sequences are MDHEN and SYDVKM. With 4 bases removed from V and 3 bases from J, the gap between germline ends came to 16 bases. The length of the CDR3 is 15 residues. DNA for the CDR3: TGTGCCAGCAGTTCCCTGTTAAGGGGAGGCTACGAGCAGTACTTC. It is translated as CASSSLLRGGYEQYF. Together with reference TRBV28 and TRBJ2-7, the CDR3 gives the full variable domain: DVKVTQSSRYLVKRTGEKVFLECVQDMDHENMFWYRQDPGLGLRLIYFSYDVKMKEKGDIPEGYSVSREKKERFSLILESASTNQTSMYLCASSSLLRGGYEQYFGPGTRLTVT.

The DNA for the CDR3 is TGTGCCAGCAGCGCCCGGGGACTAGCGGATAGCACAGATACGCAGTATTTT. As protein: CASSARGLADSTDTQYF. The chain employs TRBV7-2 and TRBJ2-3; 11 nucleotides line up with TRBD2. Looked up from germline, CDR1 is SGHTA and CDR2 is FQGNSA. The CDR3 extends over 17 amino acids. The J segment lost 0 bases and the V segment lost 5 bases, leaving 7 bases of the junction unmatched.

Of note for this clone: This same CDR3 is encoded by further DNA sequences in the sample. The rearrangement joins TRBV2 to TRBJ1-5; D is perhaps TRBD1 (6 bases). Trimming shortened V by 0 bases and J by 7 bases, and 13 bases separated the two germline ends. CDR3 length: 15 amino acids. Germline V gene data show CDR1 as SNHLY and CDR2 as FYNNEI. In DNA form, the CDR3 reads TGTGCCAGCAGTGAAGCGCGGGGGGCCGGGCAGCCCCAGCATTTT. Its translation is CASSEARGAGQPQHF.

This clone is a singleton in its sample. The V gene is TRBV15, the J gene TRBJ2-3; D remains unclear. There are 16 residues in the CDR3. The germline gives CDR1 LNHNV, CDR2 YYDKDF (reference sequence). V was shortened by 0 bases and J by 2 bases, with 12 bases between the two germline ends. This CDR3 reads CATSRDVGRATDTQYF. DNA of the CDR3: TGTGCCACCAGCAGAGACGTTGGACGGGCCACAGATACGCAGTATTTT. Based on the CDR3 plus reference TRBV15 and TRBJ2-3, the full variable domain is DAMVIQNPRYQVTQFGKPVTLSCSQTLNHNVMYWYQQKSSQAPKLLFHYYDKDFNNEADTPDNFQSRRPNTSFCFLDIRSPGLGDTAMYLCATSRDVGRATDTQYFGPGTRLTVL.

Regarding this clone: Germline and junction disagree at one end, which may indicate a read error. The same CDR3 is also encoded by other DNA sequences in this sample. The chain recombines TRBV9 with TRBJ1-6, with 9 positions matching TRBD1. The CDR3 is 16 amino acids. Germline V CDR1 and CDR2: SGDLS, YYNGEE. CDR3 loop: CASSLTQGADVAPLHF. The CDR3 DNA sequence: TGTGCCAGCAGCCTTACACAGGGGGCGGATGTTGCACCTCTCCACTTT.

This clone was detected only a few times. The chain employs TRBV6-5 and TRBJ2-7, with 7 nucleotides matching TRBD2. The CDR3 consists of 13 residues. Per the germline V gene, CDR1 is MNHEY and CDR2 is SVGAGI. Germline trimming cut 4 bases from V and 3 bases from J; bases unmatched to any gene: 3. The CDR3 sequence: CASSLTSSYEQYF. In nucleotides, the CDR3 is TGTGCCAGCAGTTTGACTAGCAGCTACGAGCAGTACTTC.

The CDR3 spells CATSDGLAEAFF. DNA for the CDR3: TGTGCCACCAGTGATGGTTTGGCTGAAGCTTTCTTT. The chain couples TRBV24-1 to TRBJ1-1; D uncertain. V was cut by 3 bases and J by 6 bases, with 7 bases left in between. CDR1 and CDR2 from the germline V gene are KGHDR and SFDVKD. This CDR3 is built from 12 residues.

This clone was found once. The rearrangement uses TRBV10-3 and TRBJ1-1; TRBD1 matches at 8 bases. The germline CDR1 and CDR2 sequences are ENHRY and SYGVKD. The CDR3 length is 12 residues. The trim removed 8 bases at V and 4 bases at J, leaving 3 bases unmatched. CDR3 nucleotides: TGTGCCATCCGGGACAGGATCACTGAAGCTTTCTTT. The encoded protein is CAIRDRITEAFF.

CDR3: CASSLGTGGLTAYEQYF. For the CDR3, the DNA is TGTGCCAGCAGCCTAGGGACAGGGGGTTTGACTGCCTACGAGCAGTACTTC. V gene TRBV5-6 combines with J gene TRBJ2-7; TRBD1 agrees at 11 bases. The CDR3 sequence is 17 residues long. J lost 2 bases, V lost 4 bases, and 11 bases had no gene match. The germline CDR1 and CDR2 sequences are SGHDT and YYEEEE.

The CDR3 DNA follows: TGTGCCAGCAGCCGGACTCAAGAGACCCAGTACTTC. Translation: CASSRTQETQYF. The chain employs TRBV5-6 and TRBJ2-5, with D possibly being TRBD2 (5 bases). Trimming cost V 4 bases and J 2 bases, with 6 bases left between them. Germline V CDR1 and CDR2: SGHDT, YYEEEE. CDR3 length: 12 residues.

This chain links TRBV5-1 with TRBJ1-2, with a weak D call TRBD1 (5 bases). CDR1 is SGHRS and CDR2 is YFSETQ in the germline V gene. Trimming took off 0 bases at V and 8 bases at J, with 23 bases between the two ends. The CDR3 extends over 17 amino acids. The CDR3 loop is CASSLAVRSRAHWGYTF. CDR3 coding DNA: TGCGCCAGCAGCTTGGCCGTCCGTTCCAGGGCCCATTGGGGCTACACCTTC.